The 27 T cell receptor beta chains below all came from one sample that was sequenced in a study of blood T cell repertoires in COVID-19. Sequencing used immunoSEQ multiplex PCR; TCRdb keeps in-frame clones, though not all of them. This sample has 210,000 or so clones, with 88% found just once. Sequenced material: PBMCs or T cells enriched from blood (not recorded which). The receptors come from a woman aged 25-40 years who had been exposed to COVID-19.

The chain has TRBV6-6 and TRBJ1-5; D may be TRBD1 (6 bases). Germline CDR1 and CDR2: MNHNY and SVGAGI (reference sequence). The CDR3 extends over 16 amino acids. Trimming left V 6 bases short and J 7 bases short, with 22 bases between. The CDR3 sequence: CASRSPGRGFFQPQHF. In nucleotides, the CDR3 is TGTGCCAGCAGGTCTCCGGGAAGGGGGTTTTTCCAGCCCCAGCATTTT.

The chain employs TRBV28 and TRBJ2-5; 15 bases agree with TRBD2. The CDR3 is made up of 15 amino acids. Germline V gene sequence: CDR1 MDHEN, CDR2 SYDVKM. V shed 6 bases and J 5 bases; nucleotides not matched to a gene: 4. DNA for the CDR3: TGTGCCAGCAGCCGAGGGACTAGCGGGAGGGAGACCCAGTACTTC. This sequence encodes CASSRGTSGRETQYF.

The CDR3 bases are TGTGCCAGCAGCCTTGGGACTTTACTAACTAATGAAAAACTGTTTTTT. Amino acid sequence: CASSLGTLLTNEKLFF. This chain joins TRBV7-9 and TRBJ1-4; D may be TRBD1 (5 bases). Trimming pared 5 bases from V and 1 base from J, leaving 14 bases between. Per germline, CDR1 SEHNR and CDR2 FQNEAQ (reference sequence). The CDR3 has 16 residues.

The rearrangement joins TRBV5-1 to TRBJ2-7; a weak D match, TRBD2 (6 bases). The CDR3 has 15 residues. The V gene lost 3 bases and the J gene lost 3 bases, with 16 bases spanning the gap. From germline, CDR1 is SGHRS and CDR2 YFSETQ. The CDR3 DNA reads as TGCGCCAGCAGCTCCCCGGCTAGCGAGTTCTACGAGCAGTACTTC. It encodes CASSSPASEFYEQYF.

This clone has only a few counts. The genes are TRBV3-1 (or the pseudogene TRBV3-2) and TRBJ1-5; possibly TRBD1 for D (6 bases). The CDR3 has 15 amino acids. Germline V gene sequence: CDR1 LGHDT, CDR2 YNNKEL (reference sequence). The V and J ends lost 0 bases and 6 bases respectively, with 12 bases between them. The CDR3: CASSQDSGAGQPQHF. For the CDR3, the DNA is TGTGCCAGCAGCCAAGACTCAGGGGCCGGTCAGCCCCAGCATTTT.

In its sample, this clone was seen once. The rearrangement uses TRBV5-5 and TRBJ2-3; 10 bases agree with TRBD2. CDR3 length equals 16 residues. Germline trimming cut 3 bases from V and 3 bases from J; bases unmatched to any gene: 7. Germline CDR1 SGHKS, CDR2 YYEKEE (reference sequence). The CDR3 DNA is TGTGCCAGCAGCTACGGGACTAGCGCATTTACAGATACGCAGTATTTT. This codes for CASSYGTSAFTDTQYF.

This clone was recorded a few times. The chain joins TRBV14 to TRBJ2-7, with 8 bases identical to TRBD1. Germline CDR1 reads SGHDN; CDR2 reads FVKESK. J was trimmed by 6 bases and V by 0 bases; bases with no gene match: 7. The CDR3 runs 15 residues. CDR3 sequence (DNA): TGTGCCAGCAGCCAAGAGATCAGGGGGCCCCCCGAGCAGTACTTC. Translation gives CASSQEIRGPPEQYF.

This rearrangement joins TRBV28 to TRBJ1-5; 8 bases agree with TRBD1. This CDR3 comprises 14 residues. V shed 7 bases and J 7 bases; nucleotides not matched to a gene: 9. Per germline, CDR1 MDHEN and CDR2 SYDVKM. This CDR3 reads CASMRTGISQPQHF. The CDR3 DNA reads TGTGCCAGCATGAGGACAGGGATAAGCCAGCCCCAGCATTTT.

The rearrangement links TRBV12-5 to TRBJ1-2, with D maybe TRBD1 (6 bases). The V end lost 3 bases, the J end lost 1 base, and 15 bases lay between the germline ends. CDR1 is LGHNT, CDR2 FRNRAP, per germline. The CDR3 length is 16 residues. CDR3 DNA: TGTGCTAGTGGTTTATTCGACAGGTCTTATAACTATGGCTACACCTTC. Its translation: CASGLFDRSYNYGYTF.

The genes are TRBV4-1 and TRBJ2-5; 7 bases are a match to TRBD2. J was trimmed by 4 bases and V by 3 bases; bases with no gene match: 8. The germline gives CDR1 MGHRA, CDR2 YSYEKL. CDR3 length: 15 residues. The CDR3 nucleotides read TGCGCCAGCAGCCACTTTAGCGGGTCCCGAGAGACCCAGTACTTC. Translating gives CASSHFSGSRETQYF.

The V call is TRBV19, the J call TRBJ2-1; 10 nucleotides line up with TRBD2. This CDR3 spans 17 amino acids. The germline V gene encodes CDR1 LNHDA and CDR2 SQIVND (reference sequence). V lost 4 bases to trimming and J lost 6 bases; unmatched junction nucleotides: 12. The CDR3 here is CASSKLKGTSALNEQFF. The CDR3 region has the DNA TGTGCCAGTAGTAAGCTTAAGGGGACTAGCGCTCTCAATGAGCAGTTCTTC.

The chain couples TRBV19 to TRBJ2-3; TRBD2 is a possible D gene (5 bases). Germline values: CDR1 LNHDA, CDR2 SQIVND (reference sequence). V was trimmed by 1 base and J by 0 bases, leaving 5 bases between them. The CDR3 extends over 14 amino acids. The CDR3 is CASSIAGSTDTQYF. The CDR3 DNA is TGTGCCAGTAGTATAGCGGGGAGCACAGATACGCAGTATTTT.

The chain is built from TRBV19 and TRBJ2-7; 8 positions match TRBD2. This CDR3 has 13 residues. From germline, CDR1 is LNHDA and CDR2 SQIVND (reference sequence). V lost 5 bases and J lost 7; bases outside the gene matches: 7. CDR3 sequence reads: CASSLGLAGEQYF. In DNA form, the CDR3 reads TGTGCCAGTAGTCTCGGACTAGCCGGGGAGCAGTACTTC.

The chain links TRBV5-4 to TRBJ1-1; D ambiguous. The CDR3 is 13 residues long. Germline V CDR1 and CDR2: SGHNT, YYREEE (reference sequence). V was clipped by 5 bases and J by 10 bases, with 18 bases between them. This chain's CDR3 is CASRAALGGGAFF. Written as DNA, the CDR3 is TGTGCCAGCAGGGCGGCCCTTGGCGGCGGAGCTTTCTTT. The full variable domain, its missing parts supplied by reference TRBV5-4 and TRBJ1-1, is ETGVTQSPTHLIKTRGQQVTLRCSSQSGHNTVSWYQQALGQGPQFIFQYYREEENGRGNFPPRFSGLQFPNYSSELNVNALELDDSALYLCASRAALGGGAFFGQGTRLTVV.

The DNA for the CDR3 is TGCGCCAGCAGACCAGGGCTTGGAGGACTAGCGGGGAACAATGAGCAGTTCTTC. Translated: CASRPGLGGLAGNNEQFF. The chain couples TRBV5-1 to TRBJ2-1, with 12 bases lining up with TRBD2. V trimming: 5 bases; J trimming: 5 bases; junction bases outside the gene matches: 14. The CDR3 is 18 amino acids. Germline CDR1 reads SGHRS; CDR2 reads YFSETQ. The complete variable domain, with remaining parts taken from reference TRBV5-1 and TRBJ2-1, reads KAGVTQTPRYLIKTRGQQVTLSCSPISGHRSVSWYQQTPGQGLQFLFEYFSETQRNKGNFPGRFSGRQFSNSRSEMNVSTLELGDSALYLCASRPGLGGLAGNNEQFFGPGTRLTVL.

The chain carries TRBV21-1 and TRBJ1-2; TRBD1 is taken as the D call from the table, unchecked against the DNA. TRBV21-1 is deemed a pseudogene. The CDR3 loop spans 16 amino acids. CDR3 in DNA: TGTGCCAGCAGCAAGCAGGGACAGGGTAAAGCTATCGGCTACACCTTC. This encodes CASSKQGQGKAIGYTF.

V is TRBV9 and J is TRBJ2-2, with unresolved D. This CDR3 has 14 amino acids. Germline values: CDR1 SGDLS, CDR2 YYNGEE. V was trimmed by 0 bases and J by 4 bases, leaving 7 bases between them. Written as DNA, the CDR3 is TGTGCCAGCAGCGTAGATGGCGGCACCGGGGAGCTGTTTTTT. This gives the protein CASSVDGGTGELFF.

The rearrangement links TRBV30 to TRBJ2-1; D might be TRBD1 (5 bases). Germline V gene lookup returns CDR1 GTSNPN and CDR2 SVGIG (reference sequence). The CDR3 contains 12 residues. V was cut by 2 bases and J by 6 bases, with 8 bases left in between. The CDR3 here is CAWSPRGNEQFF. CDR3 sequence (DNA): TGTGCCTGGAGTCCTAGGGGCAATGAGCAGTTCTTC.

The chain uses TRBV18 and TRBJ2-2, with TRBD2 matching 13 bases. The V gene's germline CDR1 is KGHSH and CDR2 LQKENI. Trimming at V came to 6 bases and at J to 2 bases, leaving 9 bases not matched to a gene. The CDR3 is 18 amino acids. The CDR3 DNA reads TGTGCCAGCTCGCTCATTCGGACTAGCGGGAGTAACACCGGGGAGCTGTTTTTT. It yields the protein CASSLIRTSGSNTGELFF.

V usage is TRBV4-1 and J usage is TRBJ1-5; D is uncertain. Germline V lookup: CDR1 MGHRA, CDR2 YSYEKL. The V end lost 2 bases, the J end lost 1 base, and 12 bases lay between the germline ends. CDR3 length: 16 amino acids. The CDR3 coding sequence is TGCGCCAGCAGCCAATTTATAGCCGGGAGCAATCAGCCCCAGCATTTT. It codes for CASSQFIAGSNQPQHF.

The chain uses TRBV19 and TRBJ1-1; 8 positions match TRBD1. The CDR3 is 16 amino acids. V shed 6 bases and J 1 base; nucleotides not matched to a gene: 10. Germline CDR1 reads LNHDA; CDR2 reads SQIVND (reference sequence). The DNA for the CDR3 is TGTGCCAGTAGGACAACAGGGGGAAGATGGAACACTGAAGCTTTCTTT. Encoded protein: CASRTTGGRWNTEAFF.

The gene calls are TRBV2 and TRBJ2-7; D might be TRBD1 (5 bases). V was pared by 1 base and J by 4 bases, with 8 bases between. From germline, CDR1 is SNHLY and CDR2 FYNNEI. There are 13 residues in the CDR3. The CDR3 coding sequence is TGTGCCAGCAGTGAAGGGACAAAGTACGAGCAGTACTTC. Translating gives CASSEGTKYEQYF.

This chain's CDR3 is CASSVWESTDTQYF. The CDR3 nucleotides read TGTGCCAGCAGCGTATGGGAGAGCACAGATACGCAGTATTTT. This chain links TRBV9 with TRBJ2-3; possibly TRBD2 for D (5 bases). V was shortened by 1 base and J by 0 bases, with 6 bases between the two germline ends. Germline values: CDR1 SGDLS, CDR2 YYNGEE. The CDR3 contains 14 residues. Looking up the rest from reference TRBV9 and TRBJ2-3 gives the full variable domain: DSGVTQTPKHLITATGQRVTLRCSPRSGDLSVYWYQQSLDQGLQFLIQYYNGEERAKGNILERFSAQQFPDLHSELNLSSLELGDSALYFCASSVWESTDTQYFGPGTRLTVL.

This clone was picked up one time. This rearrangement joins TRBV19 to TRBJ2-2, with 10 bases aligning to TRBD1. The CDR3 consists of 15 residues. CDR1 is LNHDA, CDR2 SQIVND, per germline (reference sequence). J gave up 4 bases and V 6 bases, and 5 bases lay outside the gene matches. This chain's CDR3 is CASSRTGGSTGELFF. As DNA, the CDR3 is TGTGCCAGTAGCCGGACAGGGGGTTCCACCGGGGAGCTGTTTTTT. The entire variable domain, with the rest obtained from reference TRBV19 and TRBJ2-2, is as follows: DGGITQSPKYLFRKEGQNVTLSCEQNLNHDAMYWYRQDPGQGLRLIYYSQIVNDFQKGDIAEGYSVSREKKESFPLTVTSAQKNPTAFYLCASSRTGGSTGELFFGEGSRLTVL.

This chain connects TRBV5-1 to TRBJ2-2; a weak D match, TRBD1 (5 bases). This CDR3 comprises 15 residues. Germline loops: CDR1 SGHRS, CDR2 YFSETQ. Trimming removed 1 base at V and 5 bases at J, with 12 bases between. CDR3 in DNA: TGCGCCAGCAGCTTGCCCCAGGGCTGGACCGGGGAGCTGTTTTTT. Its protein product is CASSLPQGWTGELFF.

The chain combines TRBV6-5 with TRBJ1-5; TRBD1 agrees at 9 bases. There are 13 residues in the CDR3. Trimming at V came to 8 bases and at J to 5 bases, leaving 4 bases not matched to a gene. Germline CDR1 MNHEY, CDR2 SVGAGI. The CDR3 bases are TGTGCCAGCCGGACAGGGGTCTATCAGCCCCAGCATTTT. It codes for CASRTGVYQPQHF.

The chain carries TRBV6-5 and TRBJ2-7, with TRBD2 matching over 7 bases. The CDR3 has 15 amino acids. CDR1 is MNHEY and CDR2 is SVGAGI in the germline V gene. V gave up 2 bases and J gave up 3 bases; unmatched junction bases: 7. CDR3: CASSYVGGGSYEQYF. CDR3 sequence (DNA): TGTGCCAGCAGTTACGTCGGCGGGGGAAGCTACGAGCAGTACTTC.